One and the same sample provided the 17 T cell receptor beta chains below, sequenced in a study of blood T cell repertoires in COVID-19 (dated by TCRdb to the early 2020s). Libraries were made using the immunoSEQ multiplex PCR assay. TCRdb carries this immuneACCESS record with in-frame sequences only. Its versions omit some clonotypes, under half of them owing to an unresolved V gene in the studies checked, with the rest unexplained. This sample has around 370,000 clones in its table, and 88% of those were observed once. The top ten clonotypes cover 6% to 8.5% of the sample. Sequenced: peripheral blood. These receptor sequences come from a woman aged 70 to 79 with COVID-19, enrolled during active disease.

With regard to this clone: Within the sample, other DNA sequences also encode this same CDR3. The rearrangement joins TRBV19 to TRBJ2-7; possible D gene TRBD2, 6 bases. The CDR3 runs to 14 residues. Between the trimmed V and J ends, which lost 3 bases and 2 bases, there was a span of 11 bases. Germline CDR1 and CDR2: LNHDA and SQIVND (reference sequence). The CDR3, as DNA: TGTGCCAGTAGTATCGGGACGGGAGCCTACGAGCAGTACTTC. This codes for CASSIGTGAYEQYF.

The chain carries TRBV3-1 (or the pseudogene TRBV3-2) and TRBJ1-1, with a tentative D call TRBD1 (6 bases). The CDR3 runs to 14 residues. The V gene's germline CDR1 is LGHDT and CDR2 YNNKEL (reference sequence). The ends were cut back, 6 bases at V and 0 bases at J, with 11 bases in the middle. In nucleotides, the CDR3 is TGTGCCAGCAGGCCCGGGACATTGAACACTGAAGCTTTCTTT. Encoded protein: CASRPGTLNTEAFF.

This sequence joins TRBV6-5 and TRBJ1-3, with D perhaps TRBD1 (5 bases). Per the germline V gene, CDR1 is MNHEY and CDR2 is SVGAGI. Trimming shortened V by 5 bases and J by 7 bases, and 9 bases separated the two germline ends. The CDR3 is 12 residues long. Written as DNA, the CDR3 is TGTGCCAGCAGTAACGGGGGGAACACCATATATTTT. Translation gives CASSNGGNTIYF.

DNA for the CDR3: TGTGCCCCCGGGACAAAAAGATGCAATCAGCCCCAGCATTTT. Translating it yields CAPGTKRCNQPQHF. This chain uses TRBV19 with TRBJ1-5; tentatively, D is TRBD1 (6 bases). Germline CDR1 is LNHDA and CDR2 is SQIVND (reference sequence). The CDR3 loop spans 14 amino acids. Trimming took 11 bases from V and 2 from J, leaving 16 bases between them.

V is TRBV5-1 and J is TRBJ1-2; D is unclear. V lost 1 base and J lost 5, with 12 bases in between. CDR1 SGHRS and CDR2 YFSETQ come from the germline V gene. The CDR3 is 14 residues long. For the CDR3, the DNA is TGCGCCAGCAGCTTGTATCAACAGAATTATGGCTACACCTTC. Its protein is CASSLYQQNYGYTF.

This sequence joins TRBV19 and TRBJ2-1; D is perhaps TRBD2 (7 bases). Germline CDR1 is LNHDA and CDR2 is SQIVND (reference sequence). The CDR3 totals 14 residues. V lost 3 bases, J lost 8 bases, and 14 bases lay in between. The CDR3 region has the DNA TGTGCCAGTAGTATTGGAGGGGGGGCCCATGAGCAGTTCTTC. It specifies CASSIGGGAHEQFF.

V gene TRBV6-6 combines with J gene TRBJ1-2, with 9 bases fitting TRBD1. From germline, CDR1 is MNHNY and CDR2 SVGAGI (reference sequence). The J segment lost 2 bases and the V segment lost 6 bases, leaving 4 bases of the junction unmatched. This CDR3 comprises 14 residues. For the CDR3, the DNA is TGTGCCAGCAGCCCGGGACAGGGAAACTATGGCTACACCTTC. Encoded protein: CASSPGQGNYGYTF.

This clone was detected only once. This chain links TRBV6-5 with TRBJ2-1, with D tentatively TRBD2 (5 bases). The CDR3 covers 14 residues. Germline V lookup: CDR1 MNHEY, CDR2 SVGAGI. The ends were cut back, 7 bases at V and 7 bases at J, with 17 bases in the middle. For the CDR3, the DNA is TGTGCCAGCAAAGGAGGCGTAGGGCTGAATGAGCAGTTCTTC. Its protein product is CASKGGVGLNEQFF.

V is TRBV29-1 and J is TRBJ1-2, with TRBD1 matching over 9 bases. Germline lookup yields CDR1 SQVTM and CDR2 ANQGSEA. Trimming took 4 bases from V and 7 from J; bases not matched to a gene: 7. There are 13 residues in the CDR3. CDR3 amino acids: CSVGGQGLRGYTF. The CDR3 coding sequence is TGCAGCGTTGGGGGACAGGGTTTGCGTGGCTACACCTTC.

This clone was counted once. CDR3 nucleotide sequence: TGTGCCAGTACCCTGGGACTAGCGGGGGACACCTACAATGAGCAGTTCTTC. Translation: CASTLGLAGDTYNEQFF. This rearrangement joins TRBV19 to TRBJ2-1; 14 bases align to TRBD2. Germline V gives CDR1 LNHDA, CDR2 SQIVND (reference sequence). V shed 7 bases and J 2 bases; nucleotides not matched to a gene: 7. CDR3 length: 17 residues.

This rearrangement joins TRBV9 to TRBJ2-2, with 9 bases identical to TRBD1. This CDR3 has 16 residues. The junction had 9 bases not matched to a gene; V was cut back by 3 bases and J by 6 bases. Germline CDR1 is SGDLS and CDR2 is YYNGEE. The CDR3 DNA follows: TGTGCCAGCAGCGATGCGGACAGGGGAAGGGCCGGGGAGCTGTTTTTT. Protein sequence: CASSDADRGRAGELFF.

This chain links TRBV20-1 with TRBJ2-1, with a weak D call TRBD2 (6 bases). This CDR3 has 12 amino acids. Germline assignment: CDR1 DFQATT and CDR2 SNEGSKA (reference sequence). V lost 3 bases to trimming and J lost 7 bases, with 10 bases between them. The CDR3 DNA sequence: TGCAGTGCTAGTACTCGGGGGAATGAGCAGTTCTTC. This gives the protein CSASTRGNEQFF.

The chain couples TRBV7-9 to TRBJ2-7, with 12 bases lining up with TRBD1. The CDR3 contains 15 residues. The germline CDR1 and CDR2 sequences are SEHNR and FQNEAQ (reference sequence). The ends lost 5 bases at V and 5 bases at J; junction bases unmatched: 7. The CDR3 reads CASSPGTGGMNEQYF. For the CDR3, the DNA is TGTGCCAGCAGCCCAGGGACAGGGGGCATGAACGAGCAGTACTTC.

The chain joins TRBV7-2 to TRBJ2-3; perhaps TRBD2 as D (6 bases). From germline, CDR1 is SGHTA and CDR2 FQGNSA. The CDR3 covers 16 residues. Trimming cost V 5 bases and J 4 bases, with 19 bases left between them. CDR3 coding DNA: TGTGCCAGCAGCCCACGTGTCACTAGCCTCCCAGATACGCAGTATTTT. Protein sequence: CASSPRVTSLPDTQYF.

The chain combines TRBV2 with TRBJ1-2; D not resolved. There are 13 residues in the CDR3. V lost 6 bases to trimming and J lost 4 bases, with 12 bases between them. From germline, CDR1 is SNHLY and CDR2 FYNNEI. CDR3 DNA: TGTGCCAGCAGCTCTGGGCCCCTCTATGGCTACACCTTC. Protein sequence: CASSSGPLYGYTF.

The V and J genes are TRBV4-1 and TRBJ1-1; a weak D match, TRBD1 (6 bases). The CDR3 extends over 16 amino acids. Germline CDR1 reads MGHRA; CDR2 reads YSYEKL. V dropped 3 bases and J dropped 1 base, with 15 bases sitting between them. The CDR3 sequence: CASSHKAGQPNTEAFF. The CDR3, as DNA: TGCGCCAGCAGCCACAAGGCTGGACAGCCGAACACTGAAGCTTTCTTT.

The chain is built from TRBV4-2 and TRBJ2-1; D ambiguous. Per the germline V gene, CDR1 is LGHNA and CDR2 is YNFKEQ. This CDR3 spans 18 amino acids. Between the trimmed V and J ends, which lost 0 bases and 2 bases, there was a span of 17 bases. The CDR3 loop reads CASSQEALLGATYNEQFF. CDR3 nucleotides: TGTGCCAGCAGCCAAGAAGCCCTTTTGGGCGCCACCTACAATGAGCAGTTCTTC.